These 10 T cell receptor beta chains originate from one sample sequenced in a study of shared clonotypes between healthy human individuals (dated by TCRdb to the early 2020s). The library relied on the immunoSEQ multiplex PCR assay. TCRdb obtained this table from immuneACCESS and retained in-frame rearrangements with V and J assigned. These tables miss some clones; where compared with another copy, unresolved V genes account for less than half of the shortfall, and the remainder is unexplained. For this sample there are about 490,000 clones; 75% to 85% appear just once. 10% to 15% of the sample belongs to the ten largest clones. Material: PBMCs. These receptor sequences come from a woman aged 40 to 49 in good health. Some clones in this sample may be carry-over from other donors' samples.

V and J are TRBV25-1 and TRBJ1-6; D remains ambiguous. The V gene's germline CDR1 is MGHDK and CDR2 SYGVNS. Trimming took 7 bases from V and 5 from J, leaving 12 bases between them. The CDR3 extends over 14 amino acids. CDR3 in DNA: TGTGCCAGCACATCCCAGAGGAATAATTCACCCCTCCACTTT. Protein product: CASTSQRNNSPLHF.

The rearrangement joins TRBV7-3 to TRBJ2-7, with 7 bases aligning to TRBD2. The CDR3 contains 13 residues. CDR1 is SGHTA and CDR2 is FQGTGA in the germline V gene. Trimming cost V 5 bases and J 5 bases; bases outside gene matches: 6. DNA for the CDR3: TGTGCCAGCAGCCAAGCGGGAACAGACGAGCAGTACTTC. Protein: CASSQAGTDEQYF.

This chain joins TRBV30 and TRBJ2-1; 9 bases fit TRBD1. Germline trimming cut 5 bases from V and 8 bases from J; bases unmatched to any gene: 10. From germline, CDR1 is GTSNPN and CDR2 SVGIG (reference sequence). The CDR3 is 14 amino acids. As DNA, the CDR3 is TGTGCCTGGGACCGGGACAGGGACTTCGATGAGCAGTTCTTC. Encoded protein: CAWDRDRDFDEQFF.

The chain links TRBV5-1 to TRBJ2-1; D unresolved. This CDR3 spans 15 amino acids. Trimming removed 6 bases at V and 0 bases at J, with 13 bases between. The germline V gene has CDR1 SGHRS and CDR2 YFSETQ. The CDR3 bases are TGCGCCAGCATGAACCCACCGGGCTCCTACAATGAGCAGTTCTTC. It yields the protein CASMNPPGSYNEQFF.

This clone was seen a handful of times. A much more abundant neighbour one base away suggests this may be a read error. The same CDR3 can be traced to other DNA sequences in this sample. The chain carries TRBV2 and TRBJ1-2; a weak D match, TRBD1 (5 bases). Germline CDR1 is SNHLY and CDR2 is FYNNEI. The V end lost 4 bases, the J end lost 2 bases, and 5 bases lay between the germline ends. This CDR3 contains 12 residues. CDR3 protein: CASSAGNYGYTF. The DNA for the CDR3 is TGTGCCAGCAGTGCAGGGAACTATGGCTACACCTTC. The variable domain in full, completed from reference TRBV2 and TRBJ1-2, reads EPEVTQTPSHQVTQMGQEVILRCVPISNHLYFYWYRQILGQKVEFLVSFYNNEISEKSEIFDDQFSVERPDGSNFTLKIRSTKLEDSAMYFCASSAGNYGYTFGSGTRLTVV.

The chain employs TRBV30 and TRBJ2-7, with TRBD2 matching over 7 bases. The CDR3 covers 12 residues. V shed 7 bases and J 0 bases; nucleotides not matched to a gene: 3. Germline CDR1 reads GTSNPN; CDR2 reads SVGIG (reference sequence). CDR3 nucleotides: TGTGCCTTAGGGAGGGACTCCTACGAGCAGTACTTC. Amino acid sequence: CALGRDSYEQYF.

A few counts support this clone. This chain uses TRBV9 with TRBJ1-2; D perhaps matches TRBD1 (6 bases). Germline CDR1 SGDLS, CDR2 YYNGEE. The CDR3 sequence is 17 residues long. The V end was cut by 4 bases, the J end by 1 base, with 20 bases between. The CDR3 sequence: CASSPPRGGALNYGYTF. In nucleotides, the CDR3 is TGTGCCAGCAGCCCCCCTCGTGGGGGCGCGCTTAACTATGGCTACACCTTC.

The gene calls are TRBV28 and TRBJ2-5; D possibly matches TRBD1 or TRBD2 (5 bases each). V was clipped by 3 bases and J by 0 bases, with 14 bases between them. This CDR3 contains 16 residues. Germline V gives CDR1 MDHEN, CDR2 SYDVKM. CDR3 residues: CASSFSDGTYQETQYF. CDR3 in DNA: TGTGCCAGCAGTTTTTCCGACGGGACGTACCAAGAGACCCAGTACTTC.

V and J are TRBV2 and TRBJ1-4, with 8 bases aligning to TRBD1. V lost 6 bases to trimming and J lost 7 bases; unmatched junction nucleotides: 7. CDR3 size: 14 residues. Per germline, CDR1 SNHLY and CDR2 FYNNEI. The CDR3 sequence is CASRQTGGSEKLFF. CDR3 DNA sequence: TGTGCCAGCAGACAAACAGGGGGGTCTGAAAAACTGTTTTTT.

At least ten counts were recorded for this clone. Additional DNA sequences in this sample encode the identical CDR3. This chain uses TRBV7-2 with TRBJ2-7; 8 bases match TRBD1. Germline V gene data show CDR1 as SGHTA and CDR2 as FQGNSA. The V segment lost 3 bases and the J segment 2 bases; nucleotides outside the gene matches: 3. The CDR3 is 14 residues long. The CDR3 sequence: CASSFYRGTYEQYF. CDR3 bases: TGTGCCAGCAGCTTTTACAGGGGGACCTACGAGCAGTACTTC.